These T cell receptor beta chains were read from a single sample in a study of human T cells and chemical hapten exposure. TCRdb reprocessed the RACE reads with MiXCR, giving one entry per CDR3 protein. The sample includes roughly 120,000 distinct CDR3 sequences, approximately 14% of them seen just once. The starting material was whole blood, obtained in connection with sensitization to the hapten diphenylcyclopropenone (DPC). The origin of the receptors is a man between 18 and 35 years old with alopecia areata. Some clones in this sample may be carry-over from other donors' samples. CDR3s include the opening cysteine and the closing phenylalanine or tryptophan. D genes are given only for firm matches. Not every row has a clone size; where given, it reads once, few, many or a size class.

D gene | J gene | V gene | clone size | CDR3 protein | CDR3 DNA
. | TRBJ2-3 | TRBV29-1 | . | CSVENREGTDTQYF | TGCAGCGTTGAAAACAGGGAAGGCACAGATACGCAGTATTTT
. | TRBJ2-2 | TRBV4-3 | few | CASSQDLGGHTGELFF | TGCGCCAGCAGCCAAGATCTTGGAGGGCACACCGGGGAGCTGTTTTTT
. | TRBJ1-6 | TRBV15 | few | CATSRDSPLSGSPLHF | TGTGCCACCAGCAGAGACTCCCCATTAAGTGGTTCACCCCTCCACTTT
TRBD2 | TRBJ2-1 | TRBV20-1 | . | CSATDPLTSGGSYNEQFF | TGCAGTGCAACCGACCCCCTGACTAGCGGGGGTTCCTACAATGAGCAGTTCTTC
. | TRBJ1-2 | TRBV7-2 | many | CASSRQDYYGYTF | TGTGCCAGCAGCAGACAGGATTACTATGGCTACACCTTC
TRBD1 | TRBJ1-2 | TRBV28 | many | CASRMTGTVYGYTF | TGTGCCAGCAGAATGACAGGGACCGTATATGGCTACACCTTC
TRBD1 | TRBJ1-2 | TRBV20-1 | . | CSAIATGANYGYTF | TGCAGTGCTATTGCGACAGGGGCTAACTATGGCTACACCTTC
TRBD1 | TRBJ1-1 | TRBV12-3/TRBV12-4 | many | CASSRTGNTEAFF | TGTGCCAGCAGCAGGACAGGGAACACTGAAGCTTTCTTT
. | TRBJ1-2 | TRBV7-3 | many | CASSFWVKGYGYTF | TGTGCCAGCAGCTTCTGGGTGAAGGGCTATGGCTACACCTTC
. | TRBJ1-4 | TRBV6-1 | . | CASSIDRSYNEKLFF | TGTGCCAGCAGCATTGACCGCTCTTACAATGAAAAACTGTTTTTT
TRBD1 | TRBJ1-6 | TRBV3-1 | . | CASSRDSLKSNSPLHF | TGTGCCAGCAGCCGGGACAGCCTTAAAAGTAATTCACCCCTCCACTTT
. | TRBJ1-6 | TRBV7-3 | . | CASSAYRDSPLHF | TGTGCCAGCAGCGCATACAGAGATTCACCCCTCCACTTT
TRBD1 | TRBJ1-5 | TRBV5-1 | . | CASSYGTGNNQPQHF | TGCGCCAGCAGCTATGGGACAGGGAATAATCAGCCCCAGCATTTT